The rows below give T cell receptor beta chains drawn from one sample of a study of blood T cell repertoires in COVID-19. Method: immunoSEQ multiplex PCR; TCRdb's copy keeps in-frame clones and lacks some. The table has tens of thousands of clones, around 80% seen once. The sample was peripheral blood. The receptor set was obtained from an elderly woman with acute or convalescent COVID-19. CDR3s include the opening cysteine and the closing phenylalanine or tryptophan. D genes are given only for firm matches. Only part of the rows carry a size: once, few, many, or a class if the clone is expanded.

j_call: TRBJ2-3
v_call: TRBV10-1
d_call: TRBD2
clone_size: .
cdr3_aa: CASSRGLAGDTQYF
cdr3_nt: TGCGCCAGCAGCCGCGGACTAGCGGGGGATACGCAGTATTTT

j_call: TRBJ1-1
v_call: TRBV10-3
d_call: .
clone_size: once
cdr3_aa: CAISNLINRGLNTEAFF
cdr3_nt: TGTGCCATCAGTAACTTAATAAATCGGGGGTTGAACACTGAAGCTTTCTTT

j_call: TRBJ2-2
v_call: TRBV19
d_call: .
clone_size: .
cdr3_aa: CASSIASQRTNTGELFF
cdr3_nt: TGTGCCAGTAGTATAGCCTCCCAGCGGACGAACACCGGGGAGCTGTTTTTT

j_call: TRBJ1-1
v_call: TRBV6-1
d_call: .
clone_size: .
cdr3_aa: CASSEVYGGPQAEAFF
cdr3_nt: TGTGCCAGCAGTGAAGTTTATGGCGGGCCCCAGGCTGAAGCTTTCTTT

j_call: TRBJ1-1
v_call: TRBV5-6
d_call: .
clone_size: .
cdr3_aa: CASSLPGHLNTEAFF
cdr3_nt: TGTGCCAGCAGCTTACCGGGACACCTAAACACTGAAGCTTTCTTT

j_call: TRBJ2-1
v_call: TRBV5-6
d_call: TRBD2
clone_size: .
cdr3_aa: CASSLEGGRTYNEQFF
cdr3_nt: TGTGCCAGCAGCTTGGAGGGCGGGAGAACCTACAATGAGCAGTTCTTC

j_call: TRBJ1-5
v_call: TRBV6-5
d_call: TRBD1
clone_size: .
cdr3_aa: CASSRDHRGSQPQHF
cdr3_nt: TGTGCCAGCAGTAGAGACCACAGGGGGAGTCAGCCCCAGCATTTT

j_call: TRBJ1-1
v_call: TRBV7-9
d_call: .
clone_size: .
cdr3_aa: CASSLGRVNTEAFF
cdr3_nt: TGTGCCAGCAGCTTAGGCAGGGTGAACACTGAAGCTTTCTTT

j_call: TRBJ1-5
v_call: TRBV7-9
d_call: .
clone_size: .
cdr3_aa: CASSLGGIGQPQHF
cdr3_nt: TGTGCCAGCAGCTTAGGCGGGATTGGGCAGCCCCAGCATTTT

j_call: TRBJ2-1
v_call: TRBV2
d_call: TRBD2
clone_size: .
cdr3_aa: CASSVSGRNNEQFF
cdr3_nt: TGTGCCAGCAGTGTTAGCGGGAGAAACAATGAGCAGTTCTTC

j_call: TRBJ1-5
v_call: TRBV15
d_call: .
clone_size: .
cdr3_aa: CATSRGGLREGNQPQHF
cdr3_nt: TGTGCCACCAGCAGAGGGGGTTTGAGGGAGGGCAATCAGCCCCAGCATTTT

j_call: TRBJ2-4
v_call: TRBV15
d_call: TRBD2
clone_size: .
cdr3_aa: CATSRPSGSGENLAKNIQYF
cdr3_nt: TGTGCCACCAGCAGACCCTCCGGTAGCGGGGAAAACCTAGCCAAAAACATTCAGTACTTC

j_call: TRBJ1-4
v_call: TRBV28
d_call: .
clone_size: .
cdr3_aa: CASSLQGIGEKLFF
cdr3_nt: TGTGCCAGCAGTTTACAGGGTATAGGTGAAAAACTGTTTTTT

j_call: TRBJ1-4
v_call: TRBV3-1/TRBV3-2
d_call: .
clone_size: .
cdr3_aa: CASSQDTGRVNEKLFF
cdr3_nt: TGTGCCAGCAGCCAAGATACAGGTCGGGTTAATGAAAAACTGTTTTTT

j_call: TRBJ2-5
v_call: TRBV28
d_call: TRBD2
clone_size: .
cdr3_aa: CASSLWRERETQYF
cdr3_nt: TGTGCCAGCAGTTTATGGCGGGAGCGAGAGACCCAGTACTTC

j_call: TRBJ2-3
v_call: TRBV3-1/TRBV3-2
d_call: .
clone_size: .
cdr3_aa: CASSQGTSTDTQYF
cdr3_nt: TGTGCCAGCAGCCAAGGGACTAGCACAGATACGCAGTATTTT

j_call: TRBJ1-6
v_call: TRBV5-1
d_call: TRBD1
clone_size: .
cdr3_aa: CASSLGQGRSPLHF
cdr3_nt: TGCGCCAGCAGCTTAGGACAGGGGCGCTCACCCCTCCACTTT

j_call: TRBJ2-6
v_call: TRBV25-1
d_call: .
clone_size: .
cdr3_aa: CASSGYPRSGANVLTF
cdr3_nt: TGTGCCAGCAGTGGCTACCCCAGGTCTGGGGCCAACGTCCTGACTTTC

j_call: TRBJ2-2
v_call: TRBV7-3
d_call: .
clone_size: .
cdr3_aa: CASSLRGNTGELFF
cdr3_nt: TGTGCCAGCAGCTTAAGAGGGAACACCGGGGAGCTGTTTTTT

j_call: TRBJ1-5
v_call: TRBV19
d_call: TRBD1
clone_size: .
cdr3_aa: CASSIGTGLNQPQHF
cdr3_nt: TGTGCCAGTAGTATAGGGACAGGGTTGAATCAGCCCCAGCATTTT

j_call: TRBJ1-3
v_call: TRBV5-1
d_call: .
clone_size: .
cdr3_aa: CASSLVGGVSGNTIYF
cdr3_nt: TGCGCCAGCAGCTTGGTTGGCGGGGTCTCTGGAAACACCATATATTTT

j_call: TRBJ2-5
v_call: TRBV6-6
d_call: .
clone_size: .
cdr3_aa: CASSYRETQYF
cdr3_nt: TGTGCCAGCAGTTACCGGGAGACCCAGTACTTC

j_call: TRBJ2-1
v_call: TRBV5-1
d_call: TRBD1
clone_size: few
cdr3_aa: CASSLEDRESNEQFF
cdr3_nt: TGCGCCAGCAGCTTGGAGGACAGGGAAAGCAATGAGCAGTTCTTC

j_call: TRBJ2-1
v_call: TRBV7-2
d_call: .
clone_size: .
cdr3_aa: CASSLARSPRDEQFF
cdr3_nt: TGTGCCAGCAGCTTAGCTCGCAGCCCCAGGGATGAGCAGTTCTTC

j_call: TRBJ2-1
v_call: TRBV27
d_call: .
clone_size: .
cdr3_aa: CASSTVIAVYNEQFF
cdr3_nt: TGTGCCAGCAGTACGGTAATAGCGGTTTACAATGAGCAGTTCTTC

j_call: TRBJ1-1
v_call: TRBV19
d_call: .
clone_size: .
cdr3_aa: CASHRAGVGGMNTEAFF
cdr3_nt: TGTGCCAGTCACCGGGCAGGAGTGGGGGGGATGAACACTGAAGCTTTCTTT

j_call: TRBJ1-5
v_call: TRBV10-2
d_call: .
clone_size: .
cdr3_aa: CASSERGFGQPQHF
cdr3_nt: TGCGCCAGCAGTGAGCGGGGATTCGGTCAGCCCCAGCATTTT

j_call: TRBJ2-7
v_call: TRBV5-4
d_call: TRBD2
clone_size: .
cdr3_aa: CASSGTSGVTYEQYF
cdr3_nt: TGTGCCAGCAGCGGAACTAGCGGGGTTACCTACGAGCAGTACTTC

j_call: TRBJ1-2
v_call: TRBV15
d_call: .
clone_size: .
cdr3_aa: CATSRGSGGDYGYTF
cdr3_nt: TGTGCCACCAGCAGAGGGTCGGGGGGAGACTATGGCTACACCTTC

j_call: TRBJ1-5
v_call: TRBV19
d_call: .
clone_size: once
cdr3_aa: CAGGRHNQPQHF
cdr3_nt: TGTGCCGGAGGACGTCACAATCAGCCCCAGCATTTT

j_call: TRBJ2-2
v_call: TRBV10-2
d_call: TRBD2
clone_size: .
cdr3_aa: CASSAGREWFTGELFF
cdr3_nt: TGCGCCAGCAGTGCCGGGCGGGAGTGGTTCACCGGGGAGCTGTTTTTT

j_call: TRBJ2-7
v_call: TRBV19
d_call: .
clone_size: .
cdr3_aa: CASSIQVGVNEQYF
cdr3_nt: TGTGCCAGTAGTATTCAGGTGGGAGTCAACGAGCAGTACTTC

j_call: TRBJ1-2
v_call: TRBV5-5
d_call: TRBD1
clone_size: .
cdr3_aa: CASSLEQGDYYGYTF
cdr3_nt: TGTGCCAGCAGCTTGGAACAGGGGGATTACTATGGCTACACCTTC

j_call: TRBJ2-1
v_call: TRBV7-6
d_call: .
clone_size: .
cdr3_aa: CASSLAPVLTYNEQFF
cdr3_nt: TGTGCCAGCAGCTTAGCGCCGGTACTAACCTACAATGAGCAGTTCTTC

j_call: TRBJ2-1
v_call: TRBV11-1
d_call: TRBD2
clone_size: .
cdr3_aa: CASSLGLAGDNEQFF
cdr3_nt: TGTGCCAGCAGCTTAGGGCTAGCGGGAGACAATGAGCAGTTCTTC

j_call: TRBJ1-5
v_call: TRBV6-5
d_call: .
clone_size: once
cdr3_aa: CASKQGHLRGQPQHF
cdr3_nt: TGTGCCAGCAAACAGGGACATCTCCGGGGACAGCCCCAGCATTTT

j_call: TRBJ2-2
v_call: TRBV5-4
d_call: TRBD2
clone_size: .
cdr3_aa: CASSPRAGDTGELFF
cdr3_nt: TGTGCCAGCAGCCCGAGAGCGGGAGACACCGGGGAGCTGTTTTTT

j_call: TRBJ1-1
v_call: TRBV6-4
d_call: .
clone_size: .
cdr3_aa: CASSDSRRNTEAFF
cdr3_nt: TGTGCCAGCAGTGACTCCCGCAGGAACACTGAAGCTTTCTTT

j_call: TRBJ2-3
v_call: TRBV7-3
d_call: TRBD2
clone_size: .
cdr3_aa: CASSLNGGRATDTQYF
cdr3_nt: TGTGCCAGCAGCTTAAATGGCGGGAGGGCCACAGATACGCAGTATTTT

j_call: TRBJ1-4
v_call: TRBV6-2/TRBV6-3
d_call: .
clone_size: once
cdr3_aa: CASSLGEKLFF
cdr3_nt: TGTGCCAGCAGTCTAGGTGAAAAACTGTTTTTT

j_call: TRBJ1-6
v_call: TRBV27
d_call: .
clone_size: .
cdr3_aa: CASSFRALNSPLHF
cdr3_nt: TGTGCCAGCAGTTTCAGGGCACTTAATTCACCCCTCCACTTT

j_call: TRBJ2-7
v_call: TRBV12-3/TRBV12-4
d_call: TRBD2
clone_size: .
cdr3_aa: CASSGRTYEQYF
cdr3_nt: TGTGCCAGCAGCGGGAGGACCTACGAGCAGTACTTC

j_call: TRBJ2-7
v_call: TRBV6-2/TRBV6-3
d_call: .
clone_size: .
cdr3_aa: CASSYSTTNSYEQYF
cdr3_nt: TGTGCCAGCAGTTACTCGACTACCAACTCCTACGAGCAGTACTTC

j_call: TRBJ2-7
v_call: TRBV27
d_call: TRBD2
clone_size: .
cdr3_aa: CASSLSGGGGNEQYF
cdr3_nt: TGTGCCAGCAGTTTAAGTGGCGGGGGGGGAAACGAGCAGTACTTC

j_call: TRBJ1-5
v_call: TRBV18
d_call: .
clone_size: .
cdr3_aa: CASSPVAGQGRGNQPQHF
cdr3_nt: TGTGCCAGCTCACCAGTCGCCGGCCAGGGCAGGGGCAATCAGCCCCAGCATTTT

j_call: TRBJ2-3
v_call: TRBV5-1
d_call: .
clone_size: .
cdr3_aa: CASSPTPKSTDTQYF
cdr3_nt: TGCGCCAGCAGCCCAACACCAAAAAGCACAGATACGCAGTATTTT

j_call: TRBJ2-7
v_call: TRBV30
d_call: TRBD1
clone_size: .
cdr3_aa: CAWSGDRASEQYF
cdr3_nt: TGTGCCTGGAGTGGGGACAGGGCCTCCGAGCAGTACTTC

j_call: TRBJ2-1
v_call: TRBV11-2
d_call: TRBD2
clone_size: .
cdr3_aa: CASSYLPSGRNEQFF
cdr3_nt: TGTGCCAGCAGCTACCTCCCTAGCGGGAGAAATGAGCAGTTCTTC

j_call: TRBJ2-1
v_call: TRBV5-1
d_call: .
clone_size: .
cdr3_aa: CASSLGPQGHNEQFF
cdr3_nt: TGCGCCAGCAGCTTGGGACCACAGGGTCACAATGAGCAGTTCTTC

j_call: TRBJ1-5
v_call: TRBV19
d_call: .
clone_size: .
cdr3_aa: CASSIRGGNQPQHF
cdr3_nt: TGTGCCAGTAGTATCCGGGGGGGTAATCAGCCCCAGCATTTT

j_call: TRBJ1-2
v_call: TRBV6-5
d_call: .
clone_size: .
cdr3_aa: CATSTLDSYGYTF
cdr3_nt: TGTGCCACCTCCACCCTCGACAGCTATGGCTACACCTTC

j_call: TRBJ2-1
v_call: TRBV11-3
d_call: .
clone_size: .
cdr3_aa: CASSLRGNNEQFF
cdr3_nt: TGTGCCAGCAGCTTAAGGGGGAACAATGAGCAGTTCTTC

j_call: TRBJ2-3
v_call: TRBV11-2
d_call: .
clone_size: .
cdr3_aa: CASSPLGRADTQYF
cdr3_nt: TGTGCCAGCAGCCCCCTGGGCCGCGCAGATACGCAGTATTTT

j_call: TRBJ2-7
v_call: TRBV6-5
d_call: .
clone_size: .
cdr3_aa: CASSYSGTPYEQYF
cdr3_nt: TGTGCCAGCAGTTACTCAGGGACACCCTACGAGCAGTACTTC

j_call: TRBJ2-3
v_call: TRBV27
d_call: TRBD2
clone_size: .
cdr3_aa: CASVPSGRPSNTQYF
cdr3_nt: TGTGCCAGCGTCCCTAGCGGGAGGCCCTCAAATACGCAGTATTTT

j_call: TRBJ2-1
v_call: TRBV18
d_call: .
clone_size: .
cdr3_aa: CASSPIPGSSYNEQFF
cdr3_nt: TGTGCCAGCTCACCAATCCCGGGGAGCTCCTACAATGAGCAGTTCTTC

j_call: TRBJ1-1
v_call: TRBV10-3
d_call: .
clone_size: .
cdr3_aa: CAISEGATNTEAFF
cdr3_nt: TGTGCCATCAGTGAGGGGGCGACGAACACTGAAGCTTTCTTT